This is a list of T cell receptor beta chains from one sample in a study of vaccination and CD4 T cells after COVID-19. TCRdb recomputed calls from the PCR reads with MiXCR, one row per CDR3 protein. The table includes around 27,000 distinct CDR3 sequences, around 28% detected once. The antigens for these receptors are not known. The sequencing here drew on CD4+ T cells from blood, cultured in vitro, taken about 7 months after SARS-CoV-2 vaccination. These TCRs come from a human donor who had recovered from COVID-19. Both conserved end residues are part of each CDR3. D genes are given only for firm matches. Size values are once, few and many counts, or a class for expanded clones, and some rows have none.

many TRBJ2-3 . TRBV20-1 TGCAGTGCTTCACCCGAGGGGAGCACAGATACGCAGTATTTT CSASPEGSTDTQYF
. TRBJ2-1 TRBD1 TRBV2 TGTGCCAGCAGTGAGGACAGGGAGAGATACAATGAGCAGTTCTTC CASSEDRERYNEQFF
. TRBJ1-1 . TRBV6-5 TGTGCCAGCAGGTACGGTGGGGGTTATGGAGCTGAAGCTTTCTTT CASRYGGGYGAEAFF
. TRBJ2-7 . TRBV20-1 TGCAGTTGTCGACGGGGGGCTGGCGAGCAGTACTTC CSCRRGAGEQYF
. TRBJ1-2 . TRBV20-1 TGCAGTGCTAGGCATTCGGGGTATGGCTACACCTTC CSARHSGYGYTF
. TRBJ2-7 . TRBV28 TGTGCCAGCAGCCGTGTGCCTCTCTACGAGCAGTACTTC CASSRVPLYEQYF
. TRBJ2-3 . TRBV4-2 TGTGCCAGCAGCCAAGATCAAGGGAGTTCTACAGATACGCAGTATTTT CASSQDQGSSTDTQYF
. TRBJ1-5 . TRBV12-3/TRBV12-4 TGTGCCAGCAGTATCACCGGGACATCGAATCAGCCCCAGCATTTT CASSITGTSNQPQHF
. TRBJ2-7 . TRBV27 TGTGCCAGCAGTTTATCCCCCGGGAGCGGTTACGAGCAGTACTTC CASSLSPGSGYEQYF
. TRBJ2-3 . TRBV20-1 TGCAGTGCTAGAGACCGGTCTAGCTGGCAGTATTTT CSARDRSSWQYF
few TRBJ1-1 . TRBV4-2 TGTGCCAGCAGCCCCCGTTGGACCCTAGGGATGAACACTGAAGCTTTCTTT CASSPRWTLGMNTEAFF
. TRBJ2-5 . TRBV7-3 TGTGCCAGCAGCGAAAGGACCCGGGGGACCCAGTACTTC CASSERTRGTQYF
few TRBJ2-3 . TRBV7-2 TGTGCCAGCAGCGTACAGGGATCTAGCACAGATACGCAGTATTTT CASSVQGSSTDTQYF
many TRBJ1-2 . TRBV20-1 TGCAGTGGGGGGACCGAACAGGTTATCACCAAACGACATGGCTACACCTTC CSGGTEQVITKRHGYTF
. TRBJ2-5 TRBD2 TRBV28 TGTGCCAGCAGTTTAAGGCTAGCGGGAGCAGAAGAGACCCAGTACTTC CASSLRLAGAEETQYF
few TRBJ2-5 . TRBV11-2 TGTGCCAGCAGCTTAAATGTAGCTCCGGAGACCCAGTACTTC CASSLNVAPETQYF
. TRBJ2-7 . TRBV6-2/TRBV6-3 TGTGCCAGCAGCTCCGACTCCTACGAGCAGTACTTC CASSSDSYEQYF
medium-sized TRBJ2-7 . TRBV6-1 TGTGCCAGCAGTACAGGGTACGAGCAGTACTTC CASSTGYEQYF
. TRBJ2-2 . TRBV5-4 TGTGCCAGCAGCCCCCGGGCGGAGACTACCGGGGAGCTGTTTTTT CASSPRAETTGELFF
. TRBJ2-3 . TRBV6-5 TGTGCCAGCAGTTACTCGCCGACAGCGTACACAGATACGCAGTATTTT CASSYSPTAYTDTQYF
few TRBJ2-7 . TRBV6-2/TRBV6-3 TGTGCCAGCAGTTACGGCGAAACACCCCTTTCCTACGAGCAGTACTTC CASSYGETPLSYEQYF
. TRBJ2-3 . TRBV28 TGTGCCAGCAGTTTTGAGGCACGGGGTCCGCAGTATTTT CASSFEARGPQYF
. TRBJ2-7 TRBD2 TRBV19 TGTGCCAGTAGTATCACCGGGACTAGTCCTTCCGAGCAGTACTTC CASSITGTSPSEQYF
few TRBJ2-7 . TRBV10-3 TGTGCCATCAGTGGGGCCAATGCCTACGAGCAGTACTTC CAISGANAYEQYF
. TRBJ2-7 . TRBV10-3 TGTGCCATCAGTGCTAGTGAGACCTACGAGCAGTACTTC CAISASETYEQYF
few TRBJ2-7 . TRBV6-5 TGTGCCAGCAGTTACTTCTCCTACGAGCAGTACTTC CASSYFSYEQYF